This TCR beta chain is drawn from a study of T cell repertoires in cytomegalovirus infection. Study-wide context: Shared public TCR beta signatures pointed to both CMV infection and a matching HLA type.

Findings of the study overall: CMV carriers having the relevant HLA were flagged by cumulative public TCR beta family frequency. The response measured ex vivo was dominated by TCR beta clonotypes (HLA-C-restricted and CMV-specific).

Details on this clonotype: Antigen unknown.

The V gene's germline CDR1 is LGHNT and CDR2 FRNRAP. V lost 6 bases and J 5 bases, leaving 16 bases between the germline ends. This CDR3 comprises 14 residues. TCRdb redid the calling of the reads with MiXCR, one entry per CDR3 protein. The sample records nearly 650,000 distinct CDR3 sequences, 20% to 30% being singletons. The receptor's source is a human donor in good health (CMV status not recorded). Some clones in this sample may be carry-over from other donors' samples. The material sequenced was CD8+ T cells from PBMCs. The V call is TRBV12-5, the J call TRBJ1-1, with D perhaps TRBD1 (6 bases). CDR3 coding DNA: TGTGCTAGTGGGCCGAAGGGGGTTCGAACTGAAGCTTTCTTT. The encoded protein is CASGPKGVRTEAFF.